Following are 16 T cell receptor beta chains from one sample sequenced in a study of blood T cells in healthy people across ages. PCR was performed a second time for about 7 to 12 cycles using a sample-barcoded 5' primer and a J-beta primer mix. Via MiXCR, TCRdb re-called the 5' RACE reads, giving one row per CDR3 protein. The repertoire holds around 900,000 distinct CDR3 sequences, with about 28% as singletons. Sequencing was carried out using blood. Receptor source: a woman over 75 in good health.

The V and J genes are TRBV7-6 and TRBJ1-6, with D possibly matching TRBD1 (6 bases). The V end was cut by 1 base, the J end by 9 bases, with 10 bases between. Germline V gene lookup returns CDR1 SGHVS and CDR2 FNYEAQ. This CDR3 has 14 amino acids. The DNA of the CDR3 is TGTGCCAGCAGCTTAGAGGTCAGGGGTTCACCCCTCCACTTT. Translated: CASSLEVRGSPLHF. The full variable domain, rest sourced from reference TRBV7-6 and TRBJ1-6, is GAGVSQSPRYKVTKRGQDVALRCDPISGHVSLYWYRQALGQGPEFLTYFNYEAQQDKSGLPNDRFSAERPEGSISTLTIQRTEQRDSAMYRCASSLEVRGSPLHFGNGTRLTVT.

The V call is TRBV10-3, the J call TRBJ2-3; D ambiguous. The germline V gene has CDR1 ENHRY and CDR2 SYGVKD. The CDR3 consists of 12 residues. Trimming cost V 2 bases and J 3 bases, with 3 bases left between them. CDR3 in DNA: TGTGCCATCAGTGAGGTAACAGATACGCAGTATTTT. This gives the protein CAISEVTDTQYF.

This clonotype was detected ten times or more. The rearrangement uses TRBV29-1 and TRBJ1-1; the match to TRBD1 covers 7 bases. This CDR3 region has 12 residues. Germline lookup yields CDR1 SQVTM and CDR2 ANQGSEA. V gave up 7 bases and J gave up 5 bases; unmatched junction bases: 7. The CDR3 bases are TGCAGCGCGAACGACAGGGATACTGAAGCTTTCTTT. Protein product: CSANDRDTEAFF.

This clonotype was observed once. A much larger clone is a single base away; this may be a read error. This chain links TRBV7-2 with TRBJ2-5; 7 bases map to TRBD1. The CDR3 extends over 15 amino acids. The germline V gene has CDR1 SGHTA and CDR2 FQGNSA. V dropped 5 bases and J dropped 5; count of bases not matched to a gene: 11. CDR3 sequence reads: CASSPLDRLQETQYF. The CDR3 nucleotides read TGTGCCAGCAGCCCCCTGGACAGGCTCCAGGAGACCCAGTACTTC. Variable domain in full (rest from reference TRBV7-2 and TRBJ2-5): GAGVSQSPSNKVTEKGKDVELRCDPISGHTALYWYRQSLGQGLEFLIYFQGNSAPDKSGLPSDRFSAERTGGSVSTLTIQRTQQEDSAVYLCASSPLDRLQETQYFGPGTRLLVL.

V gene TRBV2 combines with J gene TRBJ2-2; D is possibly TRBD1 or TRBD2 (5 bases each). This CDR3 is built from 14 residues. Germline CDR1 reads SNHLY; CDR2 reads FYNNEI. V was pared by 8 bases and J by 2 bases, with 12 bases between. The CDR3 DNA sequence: TGTGCCAGCCGGGGCTTCTACAACACCGGGGAGCTGTTTTTT. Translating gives CASRGFYNTGELFF.

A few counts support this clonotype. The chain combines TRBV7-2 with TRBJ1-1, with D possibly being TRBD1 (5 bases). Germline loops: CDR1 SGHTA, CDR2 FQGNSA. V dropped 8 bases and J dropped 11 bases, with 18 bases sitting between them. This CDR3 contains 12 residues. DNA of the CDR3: TGTGCCAGCCAACATCGGGGGGGTGCGGCTTTCTTT. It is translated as CASQHRGGAAFF.

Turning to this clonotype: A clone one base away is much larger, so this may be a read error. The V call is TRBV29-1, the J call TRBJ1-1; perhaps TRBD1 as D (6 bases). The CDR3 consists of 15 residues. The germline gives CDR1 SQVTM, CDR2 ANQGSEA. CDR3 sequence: CGVPAAYRVNTEAFF. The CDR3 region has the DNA TGCGGCGTTCCGGCGGCTTACAGGGTGAACACTGAAGCTTTCTTT.

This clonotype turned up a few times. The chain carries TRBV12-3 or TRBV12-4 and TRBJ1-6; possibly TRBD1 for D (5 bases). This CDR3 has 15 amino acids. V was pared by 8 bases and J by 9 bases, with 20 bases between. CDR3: CASGRRDLLLSPLHF. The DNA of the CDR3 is TGTGCCAGCGGCCGCAGGGACCTACTCCTTTCACCCCTCCACTTT.

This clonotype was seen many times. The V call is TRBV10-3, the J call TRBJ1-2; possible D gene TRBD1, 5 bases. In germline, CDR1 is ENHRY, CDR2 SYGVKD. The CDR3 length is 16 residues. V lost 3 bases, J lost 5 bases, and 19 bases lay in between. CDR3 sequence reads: CAISDSTTAEIYGYTF. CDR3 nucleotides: TGTGCCATCAGTGACTCTACGACAGCCGAAATTTATGGCTACACCTTC.

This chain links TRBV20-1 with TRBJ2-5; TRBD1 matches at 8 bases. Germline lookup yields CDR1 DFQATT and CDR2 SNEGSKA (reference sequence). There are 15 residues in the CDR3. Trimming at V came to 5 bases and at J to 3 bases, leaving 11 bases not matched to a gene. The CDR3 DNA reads TGCAGTGCTCGAACGGGACAGGTCTTGAAAGAGACCCAGTACTTC. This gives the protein CSARTGQVLKETQYF.

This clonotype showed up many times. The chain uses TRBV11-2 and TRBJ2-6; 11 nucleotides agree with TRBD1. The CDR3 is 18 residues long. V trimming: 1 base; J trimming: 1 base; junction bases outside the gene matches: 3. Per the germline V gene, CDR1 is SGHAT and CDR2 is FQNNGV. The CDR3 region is CASSLVGQGASGANVLTF. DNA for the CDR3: TGTGCCAGCAGCTTAGTAGGACAGGGGGCGTCTGGGGCCAACGTCCTGACTTTC.

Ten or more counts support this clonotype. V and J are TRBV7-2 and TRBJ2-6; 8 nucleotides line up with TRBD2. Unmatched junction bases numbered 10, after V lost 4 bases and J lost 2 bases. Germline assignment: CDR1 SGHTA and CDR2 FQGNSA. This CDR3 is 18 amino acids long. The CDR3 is CASSSLGGGPTGANVLTF. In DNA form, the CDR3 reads TGTGCCAGCAGCTCCCTCGGGGGGGGTCCTACTGGGGCCAACGTCCTGACTTTC.

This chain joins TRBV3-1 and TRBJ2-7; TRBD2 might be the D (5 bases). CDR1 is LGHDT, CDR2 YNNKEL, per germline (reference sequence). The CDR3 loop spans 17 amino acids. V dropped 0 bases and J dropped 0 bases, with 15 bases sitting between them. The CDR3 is CASSQDFGQRSSYEQYF. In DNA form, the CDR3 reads TGTGCCAGCAGCCAAGATTTTGGTCAGCGGTCCTCCTACGAGCAGTACTTC.

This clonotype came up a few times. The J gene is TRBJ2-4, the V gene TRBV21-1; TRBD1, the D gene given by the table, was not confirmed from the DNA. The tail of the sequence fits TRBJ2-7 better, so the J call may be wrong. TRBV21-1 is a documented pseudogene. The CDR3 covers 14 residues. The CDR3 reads CASSKVGGRCEQYF. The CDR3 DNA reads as TGTGCCAGCAGCAAAGTTGGGGGGCGGTGCGAGCAGTACTTC.

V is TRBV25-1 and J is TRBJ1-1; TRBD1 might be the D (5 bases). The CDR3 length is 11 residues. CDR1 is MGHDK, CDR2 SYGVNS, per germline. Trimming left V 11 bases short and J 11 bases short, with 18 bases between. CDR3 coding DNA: TGTGCCGCGGAGGGCGGGGGAAGTGCTTTCTTT. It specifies CAAEGGGSAFF.

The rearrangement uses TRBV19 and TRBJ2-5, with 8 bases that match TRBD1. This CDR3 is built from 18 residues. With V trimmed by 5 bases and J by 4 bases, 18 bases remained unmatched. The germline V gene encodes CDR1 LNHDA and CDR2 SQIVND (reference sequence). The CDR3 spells CASSRQGKLVGEGETQYF. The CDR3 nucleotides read TGTGCCAGTAGTCGACAGGGGAAGCTCGTGGGCGAGGGAGAGACCCAGTACTTC.